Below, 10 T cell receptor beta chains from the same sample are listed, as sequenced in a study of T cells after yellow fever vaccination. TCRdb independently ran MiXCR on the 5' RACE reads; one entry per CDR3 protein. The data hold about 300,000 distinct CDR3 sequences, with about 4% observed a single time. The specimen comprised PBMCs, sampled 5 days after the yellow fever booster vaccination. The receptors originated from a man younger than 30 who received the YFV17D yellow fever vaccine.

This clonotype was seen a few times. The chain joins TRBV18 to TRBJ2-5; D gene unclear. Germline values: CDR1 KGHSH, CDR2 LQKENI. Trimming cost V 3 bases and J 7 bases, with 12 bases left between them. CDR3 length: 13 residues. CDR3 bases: TGTGCCAGCTCACCGGCGGATGCAGGGACCCAGTACTTC. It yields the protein CASSPADAGTQYF.

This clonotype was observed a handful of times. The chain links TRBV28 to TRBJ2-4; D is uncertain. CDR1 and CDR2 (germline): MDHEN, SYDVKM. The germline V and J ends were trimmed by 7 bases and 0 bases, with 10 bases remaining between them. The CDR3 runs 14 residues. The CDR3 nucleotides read TGTGCCAGCAAAGTCGGAGTAGCCAAAAACATTCAGTACTTC. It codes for CASKVGVAKNIQYF.

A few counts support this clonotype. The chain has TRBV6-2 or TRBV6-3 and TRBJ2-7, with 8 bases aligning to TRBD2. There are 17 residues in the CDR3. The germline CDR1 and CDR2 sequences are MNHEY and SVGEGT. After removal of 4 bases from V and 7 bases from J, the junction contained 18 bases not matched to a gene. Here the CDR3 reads CASSFASSGETGGEQYV. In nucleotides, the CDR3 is TGTGCCAGCAGTTTCGCCTCGAGCGGGGAGACGGGAGGGGAGCAGTACGTC.

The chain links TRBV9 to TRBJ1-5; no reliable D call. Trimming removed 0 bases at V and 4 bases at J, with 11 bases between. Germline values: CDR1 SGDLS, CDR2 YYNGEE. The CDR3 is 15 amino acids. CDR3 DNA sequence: TGTGCCAGCAGCGTAGGCGGCAGTCCGAATCAGCCCCAGCATTTT. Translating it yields CASSVGGSPNQPQHF.

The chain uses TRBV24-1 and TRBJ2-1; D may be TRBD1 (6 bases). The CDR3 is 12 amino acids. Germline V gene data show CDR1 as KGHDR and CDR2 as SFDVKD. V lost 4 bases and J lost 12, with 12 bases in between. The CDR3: CATSETGSGQFF. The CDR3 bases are TGTGCCACCAGTGAAACAGGGTCTGGGCAGTTCTTC.

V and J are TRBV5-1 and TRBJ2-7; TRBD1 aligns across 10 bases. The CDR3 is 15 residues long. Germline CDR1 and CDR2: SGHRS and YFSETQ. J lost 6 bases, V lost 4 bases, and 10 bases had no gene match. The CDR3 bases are TGCGCCAGCAGCCGACCGGGACAGGGGTCCCCCGAGCAGTACTTC. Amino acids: CASSRPGQGSPEQYF.

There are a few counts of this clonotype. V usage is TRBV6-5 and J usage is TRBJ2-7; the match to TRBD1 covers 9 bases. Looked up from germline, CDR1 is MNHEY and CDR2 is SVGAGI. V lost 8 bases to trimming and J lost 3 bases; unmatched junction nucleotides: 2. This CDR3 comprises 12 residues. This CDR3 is CASWDRVYEQYF. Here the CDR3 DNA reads TGTGCCAGCTGGGACAGGGTCTACGAGCAGTACTTC.

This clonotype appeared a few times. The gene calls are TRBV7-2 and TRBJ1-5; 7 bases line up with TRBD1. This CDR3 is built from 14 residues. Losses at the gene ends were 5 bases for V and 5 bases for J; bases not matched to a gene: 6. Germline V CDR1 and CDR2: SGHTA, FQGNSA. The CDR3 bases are TGTGCCAGCAGCCTGGACAGGAGCTATCAGCCCCAGCATTTT. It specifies CASSLDRSYQPQHF.

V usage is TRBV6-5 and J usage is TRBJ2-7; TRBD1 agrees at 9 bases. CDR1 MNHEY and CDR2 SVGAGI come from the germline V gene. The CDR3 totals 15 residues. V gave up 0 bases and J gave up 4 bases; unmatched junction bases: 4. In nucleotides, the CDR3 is TGTGCCAGCAGTTACTCGACAGGGGGGGAATACGAGCAGTACTTC. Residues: CASSYSTGGEYEQYF.

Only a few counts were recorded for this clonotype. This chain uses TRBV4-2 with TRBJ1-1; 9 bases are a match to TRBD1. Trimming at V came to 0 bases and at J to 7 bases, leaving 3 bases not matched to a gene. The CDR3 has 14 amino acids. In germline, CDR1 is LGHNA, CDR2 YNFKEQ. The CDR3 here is CASSQEGQGGEAFF. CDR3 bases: TGTGCCAGCAGCCAAGAGGGACAGGGAGGTGAAGCTTTCTTT.